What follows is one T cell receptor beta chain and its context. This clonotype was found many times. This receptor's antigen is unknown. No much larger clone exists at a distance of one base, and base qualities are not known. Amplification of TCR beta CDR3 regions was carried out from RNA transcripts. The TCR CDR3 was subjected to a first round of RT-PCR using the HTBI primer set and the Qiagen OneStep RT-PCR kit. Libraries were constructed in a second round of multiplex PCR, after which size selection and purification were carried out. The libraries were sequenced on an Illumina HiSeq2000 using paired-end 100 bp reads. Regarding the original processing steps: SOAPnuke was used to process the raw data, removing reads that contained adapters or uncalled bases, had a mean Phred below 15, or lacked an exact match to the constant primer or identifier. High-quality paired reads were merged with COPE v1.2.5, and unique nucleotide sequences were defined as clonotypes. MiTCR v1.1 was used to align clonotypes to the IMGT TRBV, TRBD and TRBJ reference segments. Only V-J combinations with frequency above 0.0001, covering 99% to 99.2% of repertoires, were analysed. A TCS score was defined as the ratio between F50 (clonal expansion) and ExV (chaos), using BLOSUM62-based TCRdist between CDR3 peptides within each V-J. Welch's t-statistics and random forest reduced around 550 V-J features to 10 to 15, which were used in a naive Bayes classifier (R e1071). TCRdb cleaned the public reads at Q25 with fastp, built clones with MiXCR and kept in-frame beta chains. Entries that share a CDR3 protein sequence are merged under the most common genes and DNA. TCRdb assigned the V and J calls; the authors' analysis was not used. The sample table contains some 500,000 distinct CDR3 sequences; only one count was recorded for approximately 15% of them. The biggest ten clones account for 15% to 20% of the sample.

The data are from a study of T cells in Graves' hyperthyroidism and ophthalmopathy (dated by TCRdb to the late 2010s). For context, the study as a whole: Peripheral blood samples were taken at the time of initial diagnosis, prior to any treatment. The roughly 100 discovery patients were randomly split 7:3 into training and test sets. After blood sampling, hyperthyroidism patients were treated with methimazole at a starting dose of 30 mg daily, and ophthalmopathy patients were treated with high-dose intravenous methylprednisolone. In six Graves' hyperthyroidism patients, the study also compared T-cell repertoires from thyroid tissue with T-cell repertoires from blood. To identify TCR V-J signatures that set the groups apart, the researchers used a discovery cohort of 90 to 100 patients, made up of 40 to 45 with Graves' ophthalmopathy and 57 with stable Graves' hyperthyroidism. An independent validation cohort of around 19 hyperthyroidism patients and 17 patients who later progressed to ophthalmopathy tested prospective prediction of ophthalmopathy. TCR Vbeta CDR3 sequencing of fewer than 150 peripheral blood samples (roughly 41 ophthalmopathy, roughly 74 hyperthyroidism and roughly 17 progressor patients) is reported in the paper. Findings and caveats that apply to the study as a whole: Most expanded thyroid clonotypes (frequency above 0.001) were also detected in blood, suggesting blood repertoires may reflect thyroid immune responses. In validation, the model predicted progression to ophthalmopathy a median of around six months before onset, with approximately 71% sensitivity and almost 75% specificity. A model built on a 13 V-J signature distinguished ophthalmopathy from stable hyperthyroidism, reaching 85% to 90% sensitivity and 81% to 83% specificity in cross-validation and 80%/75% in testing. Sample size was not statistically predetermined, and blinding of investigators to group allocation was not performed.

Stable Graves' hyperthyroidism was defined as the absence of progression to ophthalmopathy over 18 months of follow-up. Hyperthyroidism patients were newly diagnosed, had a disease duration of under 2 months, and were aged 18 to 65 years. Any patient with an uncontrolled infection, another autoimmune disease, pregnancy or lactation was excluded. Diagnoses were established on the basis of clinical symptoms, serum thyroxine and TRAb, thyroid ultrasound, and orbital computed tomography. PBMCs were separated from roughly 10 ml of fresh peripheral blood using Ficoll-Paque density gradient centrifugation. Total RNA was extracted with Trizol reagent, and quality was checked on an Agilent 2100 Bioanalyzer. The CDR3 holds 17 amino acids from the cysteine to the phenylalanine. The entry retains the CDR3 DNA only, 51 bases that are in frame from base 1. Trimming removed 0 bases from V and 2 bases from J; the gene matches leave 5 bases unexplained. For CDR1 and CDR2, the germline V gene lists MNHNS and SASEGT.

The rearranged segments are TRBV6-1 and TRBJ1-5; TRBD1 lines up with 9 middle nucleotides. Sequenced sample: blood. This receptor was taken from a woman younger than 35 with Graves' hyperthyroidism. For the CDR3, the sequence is CASSEAGTGFGNQPQHF. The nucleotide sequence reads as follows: TGTGCCAGCAGTGAAGCGGGGACAGGGTTTGGCAATCAGCCCCAGCATTTT.